Listed below are T cell receptor beta chains from one sample, sequenced in a study of cytomegalovirus exposure and HLA in healthy donors. The protocol was immunoSEQ multiplex PCR, while the TCRdb copy is restricted to in-frame clones and leaves out a portion. The table shows some 200,000 clones, with around 80% occurring only once. The sample consisted of PBMCs. The receptors shown here come from a girl aged 2 to 10 in good health and CMV-seronegative. Both conserved end residues are part of each CDR3. D genes are given only for firm matches. Clone sizes are given selectively: once, few, many, or a class where the clone is expanded.

j_gene: TRBJ2-1; abundance: -; d_gene: TRBD2; v_gene: TRBV5-1; CDR3nt: TGCGCCAGCAGCTTATTCCTTGGGGGAGGGCCGAAAAATGAGCAGTTCTTC; CDR3aa: CASSLFLGGGPKNEQFF
j_gene: TRBJ2-3; abundance: -; d_gene: -; v_gene: TRBV5-8; CDR3nt: TGTGCCAGCAGCTTAGGTGGGCGCACAGATACGCAGTATTTT; CDR3aa: CASSLGGRTDTQYF
j_gene: TRBJ2-7; abundance: -; d_gene: TRBD1; v_gene: TRBV6-1; CDR3nt: TGTGCCAGCAGCGAACGGGACAGGGGCTACGAGCAGTACTTC; CDR3aa: CASSERDRGYEQYF
j_gene: TRBJ1-6; abundance: -; d_gene: TRBD1; v_gene: TRBV6-5; CDR3nt: TGTGCCAGTAGTGGGGACAGTAATTCACCCCTCCACTTT; CDR3aa: CASSGDSNSPLHF
j_gene: TRBJ1-2; abundance: -; d_gene: -; v_gene: TRBV7-2; CDR3nt: TGTGCCAGCAGCTTAGTCCCGGGGGTTCATGGCTACACCTTC; CDR3aa: CASSLVPGVHGYTF
j_gene: TRBJ2-3; abundance: -; d_gene: TRBD2; v_gene: TRBV23-1; CDR3nt: TGCGCCAGCAGTCCGAGGCGGGGGAGCACAGATACGCAGTATTTT; CDR3aa: CASSPRRGSTDTQYF
j_gene: TRBJ1-2; abundance: -; d_gene: TRBD1; v_gene: TRBV6-1; CDR3nt: TGTGCCAGCAGTGAAGCTTGGACAGGCCGCAACTATGGCTACACCTTC; CDR3aa: CASSEAWTGRNYGYTF
j_gene: TRBJ2-7; abundance: -; d_gene: -; v_gene: TRBV27; CDR3nt: TGTGCCAGCAGTTTAGTCGGGGGAGAGCAGTACTTC; CDR3aa: CASSLVGGEQYF
j_gene: TRBJ2-5; abundance: once; d_gene: -; v_gene: TRBV5-6; CDR3nt: TGTGCCAGCAGCTTGGTCTCAGGGCTCCAAGAGACCCAGTACTTC; CDR3aa: CASSLVSGLQETQYF
j_gene: TRBJ1-1; abundance: -; d_gene: -; v_gene: TRBV27; CDR3nt: TGTGCCAGCAGTTTACGGGGGGCGGGGACTGAAGCTTTCTTT; CDR3aa: CASSLRGAGTEAFF
j_gene: TRBJ2-1; abundance: -; d_gene: TRBD2; v_gene: TRBV4-2; CDR3nt: TGTGCCAGCAGCCGAGGACTAGTAGCGGGGAATGAGCAGTTCTTC; CDR3aa: CASSRGLVAGNEQFF
j_gene: TRBJ1-2; abundance: -; d_gene: -; v_gene: TRBV2; CDR3nt: TGTGCCAGCAGTGACACGGACTATTATGGCTACACCTTC; CDR3aa: CASSDTDYYGYTF
j_gene: TRBJ2-7; abundance: -; d_gene: TRBD2; v_gene: TRBV11-2; CDR3nt: TGTGCCAGCAGCTCGCGGGGGGGGCGCGAGCAGTACTTC; CDR3aa: CASSSRGGREQYF
j_gene: TRBJ2-1; abundance: -; d_gene: TRBD1; v_gene: TRBV13; CDR3nt: TGTGCCAGCAGCCCAGGGGGCCGTGAGCAGTTCTTC; CDR3aa: CASSPGGREQFF
j_gene: TRBJ1-1; abundance: -; d_gene: -; v_gene: TRBV5-1; CDR3nt: TGCGCCAGCAGCTTGTCCATCGCCGTTGGGGGGGTTAACACTGAAGCTTTCTTT; CDR3aa: CASSLSIAVGGVNTEAFF
j_gene: TRBJ1-1; abundance: -; d_gene: -; v_gene: TRBV7-2; CDR3nt: TGTGCCAGCAGCTTGGGGCAGACAACCTGGACTGAAGCTTTCTTT; CDR3aa: CASSLGQTTWTEAFF
j_gene: TRBJ1-2; abundance: -; d_gene: -; v_gene: TRBV7-2; CDR3nt: TGTGCCAGCAGCTTAGAAGGGGGAAGCTATGGCTACACCTTC; CDR3aa: CASSLEGGSYGYTF
j_gene: TRBJ2-3; abundance: -; d_gene: TRBD2; v_gene: TRBV30; CDR3nt: TGTGCCTGGAAGCGGACTAGCGGGATGACAGATACGCAATATTTT; CDR3aa: CAWKRTSGMTDTQYF
j_gene: TRBJ2-7; abundance: -; d_gene: -; v_gene: TRBV28; CDR3nt: TGTGCCAGCAGTTTCCACGGGAGTCGCGAGCAGTACTTC; CDR3aa: CASSFHGSREQYF
j_gene: TRBJ1-2; abundance: -; d_gene: TRBD1; v_gene: TRBV6-5; CDR3nt: TGTGCCAGCAGCCCCCCTAGACAGGGCCTCTATGGCTACACCTTC; CDR3aa: CASSPPRQGLYGYTF
j_gene: TRBJ1-1; abundance: -; d_gene: -; v_gene: TRBV9; CDR3nt: TGTGCCAGCAGACCTCCCGGGATGAACACTGAAGCTTTCTTT; CDR3aa: CASRPPGMNTEAFF
j_gene: TRBJ2-5; abundance: few; d_gene: -; v_gene: TRBV5-4; CDR3nt: TGTGCCAGCAGCTTGCAGGAAGAGACCCAGTACTTC; CDR3aa: CASSLQEETQYF
j_gene: TRBJ1-1; abundance: -; d_gene: TRBD1; v_gene: TRBV2; CDR3nt: TGTGCCAGCAATATGGGACAGCTGAACACTGAAGCTTTCTTT; CDR3aa: CASNMGQLNTEAFF
j_gene: TRBJ2-7; abundance: once; d_gene: -; v_gene: TRBV6-5; CDR3nt: TGTGTCAGCAGCCGAATTCAATCAGGGCCTTACGAGCAGTACTTC; CDR3aa: CVSSRIQSGPYEQYF
j_gene: TRBJ2-7; abundance: -; d_gene: TRBD2; v_gene: TRBV7-2; CDR3nt: TGTGCCAGCAGCTTAAACCCAGCGGGAGTCTACGAGCAGTACTTC; CDR3aa: CASSLNPAGVYEQYF
j_gene: TRBJ1-5; abundance: -; d_gene: -; v_gene: TRBV11-2; CDR3nt: TGTGCCAGCAGCTTAGGAGGACGCGGGGGCAATCAGCCCCAGCATTTT; CDR3aa: CASSLGGRGGNQPQHF
j_gene: TRBJ2-2; abundance: -; d_gene: TRBD2; v_gene: TRBV10-3; CDR3nt: TGTGCCACTAGCGGGGGGACCGGGGAGCTGTTTTTT; CDR3aa: CATSGGTGELFF
j_gene: TRBJ2-5; abundance: -; d_gene: TRBD2; v_gene: TRBV4-1; CDR3nt: TGCGCCAGCAGCCAAGATTCATGGGGGAGGGCCGGAGAGACCCAGTACTTC; CDR3aa: CASSQDSWGRAGETQYF
j_gene: TRBJ2-7; abundance: -; d_gene: TRBD2; v_gene: TRBV13; CDR3nt: TGTGCCAGCAGCCCCCCGTTGGGAGGGGACTCCTACGAGCAGTACTTC; CDR3aa: CASSPPLGGDSYEQYF
j_gene: TRBJ2-1; abundance: -; d_gene: TRBD2; v_gene: TRBV5-4; CDR3nt: TGTGCCAGCAGCCGGGGGGGCAGTTACAATGAGCAGTTCTTC; CDR3aa: CASSRGGSYNEQFF